Listed below are T cell receptor beta chains from one sample, sequenced in a study of blood T cell repertoires in COVID-19. Method: immunoSEQ multiplex PCR; TCRdb's copy keeps in-frame clones and lacks some. The table shows around 620,000 clones, with over 80% occurring only once. Sequencing was carried out using peripheral blood. Receptors originate from a woman between 18 and 29 years old with acute or convalescent COVID-19. The CDR3 runs from the conserved cysteine through the conserved F or W. The D gene is left open where the match is weak. Expanded clones get a size class; other rows say once, few or many, or leave the size out.

TGCGCCAGCAGCCAAGCAAACGGCGGGGAAAATGGCTACACCTTC CASSQANGGENGYTF TRBJ1-2 NA NA TRBV4-1
TGTGCCAGCAGCTTGGGGTGGAGGAAAGGCACCGGGGAGCTGTTTTTT CASSLGWRKGTGELFF TRBJ2-2 once NA TRBV7-8
TGCGCCAGCAGCCCCCGACAGGGGGAGGGTGGCTACACCTTC CASSPRQGEGGYTF TRBJ1-2 NA TRBD1 TRBV5-1
TGTGCCAGCACCAAGGTACAGGGGTTTGGTTCACCCCTCCACTTT CASTKVQGFGSPLHF TRBJ1-6 NA TRBD1 TRBV6-5
TGTGCCAGCAGCTTAGGCAGGGGGCGGAGAGAGCAGTACTTC CASSLGRGRREQYF TRBJ2-7 NA TRBD1 TRBV7-8
TGTGCCAGCAGTCCAGGGCAGTACGAGCAGTACTTC CASSPGQYEQYF TRBJ2-7 few NA TRBV2
TGTGCCAGCACGGGAGAGGGGTTTAATTCACCCCTCCACTTT CASTGEGFNSPLHF TRBJ1-6 NA NA TRBV6-5
TGCGCCAGCAGCCCCCGCGGGGGGAATCTTGGCTACACCTTC CASSPRGGNLGYTF TRBJ1-2 NA NA TRBV4-3
TGTGCCAGCAGTGAGACAGGGGTGTTCTCTGAAGCTTTCTTT CASSETGVFSEAFF TRBJ1-1 NA TRBD1 TRBV9
TGCGCCAGCAGCCCCCCCGGACAGGGGGCGGGTGGCTACACCTTC CASSPPGQGAGGYTF TRBJ1-2 NA TRBD1 TRBV4-1
TGTGCCAGCAGCTTGGACAGGGTGGCCGAGCAGTACTTC CASSLDRVAEQYF TRBJ2-7 NA TRBD1 TRBV11-2
TGTGCCAGCAGCAAGAATGGAGAGTGTGGGAATTCACCCCTCCACTTT CASSKNGECGNSPLHF TRBJ1-6 once NA TRBV21-1
TGTGCCACCAGTGATTCCTATACGGATACGCAGTATTTT CATSDSYTDTQYF TRBJ2-3 NA NA TRBV24-1
TGTGCCAGCAGCCAAGGGTGGGGGGACTATGGCTACACCTTC CASSQGWGDYGYTF TRBJ1-2 NA NA TRBV3-1/TRBV3-2
TGTGCCAGCAGCGTGAACCCGGCCGGGGAGCTGTTTTTT CASSVNPAGELFF TRBJ2-2 NA NA TRBV9
TGTGCCAGCAGTGGACCAACAGGAGACACTGAAGCTTTCTTT CASSGPTGDTEAFF TRBJ1-1 NA NA TRBV2
TGTGCCGTACAGGCGTTTAGCTCTGGAAACACCATATATTTT CAVQAFSSGNTIYF TRBJ1-3 NA NA TRBV7-8
TGTGCCACGCGCTTAGAGGGCACCGGGGAGCTGTTTTTT CATRLEGTGELFF TRBJ2-2 NA NA TRBV6-6
TGTGCCAGCAGGGGGACATTCATGAACACTGAAGCTTTCTTT CASRGTFMNTEAFF TRBJ1-1 NA NA TRBV2
TGTGCCAGCAGTGAACTAGCGGGGGGAAGCACCGGGGAGCTGTTTTTT CASSELAGGSTGELFF TRBJ2-2 NA TRBD2 TRBV2
TGTGCCAGCAGCCACACTAAGACCCAGTACTTC CASSHTKTQYF TRBJ2-5 NA NA TRBV3-1/TRBV3-2
TGCGCCAGCAGCCAAGAAGGGTCCCACAGGGGATTCACCGGGGAGCTGTTTTTT CASSQEGSHRGFTGELFF TRBJ2-2 NA TRBD1 TRBV4-3
TGTGCCAGCCAAACAGAAAGCTCCTACAATGAGCAGTTCTTC CASQTESSYNEQFF TRBJ2-1 few NA TRBV19
TGTGCCAGCAGCTTAGGAGGGGGCTCCTACGAGCAGTACTTC CASSLGGGSYEQYF TRBJ2-7 NA NA TRBV7-6
TGTGCCAGCAGCCAAGGTCCACGGACAGGGGGCCGTACTGAAGCTTTCTTT CASSQGPRTGGRTEAFF TRBJ1-1 few TRBD1 TRBV3-1/TRBV3-2
TGTGCCAGCAGCTTAGCCGAGACAGCGAGTTTCTGGCCCCAGCATTTT CASSLAETASFWPQHF TRBJ1-5 NA NA TRBV7-8
TGCGCCAGCAGAGGGGGCACCAAGTCGACCGGGACAGGGGATAATGCGAACACCGGGGAGCTGTTTTTT CASRGGTKSTGTGDNANTGELFF TRBJ2-2 NA TRBD1 TRBV5-1
TGTGCCAGTAGTATAGATCGGAGGAGGAGCTCTGGGGCCAACGTCCTGACTTTC CASSIDRRRSSGANVLTF TRBJ2-6 NA NA TRBV19
TGTGCCAGCAGCCAACAACAGGGGGCCGGGGAAAAACTGTTTTTT CASSQQQGAGEKLFF TRBJ1-4 NA TRBD1 TRBV4-2
TGTGCCAGCAGCTTTCTGGGGCTCTATGGCTACACCTTC CASSFLGLYGYTF TRBJ1-2 NA NA TRBV5-6
TGTGCCAGCAGTGAAGGAGGTCCCTTTTATAGCAATCAGCCCCAGCATTTT CASSEGGPFYSNQPQHF TRBJ1-5 once NA TRBV6-1
TGTGCTACCCGGACTAGCGGGGGGGCCGTTGGTGAGCAGTTCTTC CATRTSGGAVGEQFF TRBJ2-1 few TRBD2 TRBV12-5
TGTGCCAGCAGTGAAGCTTTGGCCAATCAGCCCCAGCATTTT CASSEALANQPQHF TRBJ1-5 NA NA TRBV2
TGTGCCAGCAGCCCCGCAGGGGGGCCTCGCTACGAGCAGTACTTC CASSPAGGPRYEQYF TRBJ2-7 NA NA TRBV7-2
TGTGCCAGCAGCCTCTGGGCCCAGACACCCCTCCACTTT CASSLWAQTPLHF TRBJ1-6 NA NA TRBV11-2
TGTGCCAGCAGCTGGGGACAGGGGGCGAACACCATATATTTT CASSWGQGANTIYF TRBJ1-3 NA TRBD1 TRBV5-6
TGTGCCAGTAGTGCCGTTCCGGGTGTTCTTCCCTATGGCTACACCTTC CASSAVPGVLPYGYTF TRBJ1-2 NA NA TRBV19
TGCGCCAGCAGCCAACTGGGGCTTTGGGACAGGGACCGATTAGCTAACTATGGCTACACCTTC CASSQLGLWDRDRLANYGYTF TRBJ1-2 NA TRBD1 TRBV4-1
TGTGCCAGCAGTTTCCGGGTAGGATTCTACGAGCAGTACTTC CASSFRVGFYEQYF TRBJ2-7 NA NA TRBV5-8
TGTGCCAGTAGTATGGGACAGGCCTACGAGCAGTACTTC CASSMGQAYEQYF TRBJ2-7 NA TRBD1 TRBV19
TGTGCCAGCAGCGTAGGGGCTAGTTACGAGCAGTACTTC CASSVGASYEQYF TRBJ2-7 NA NA TRBV27
TGTGCCACCAGTGATTTAGGAACAGGCAACCCCTCTGGAAACACCATATATTTT CATSDLGTGNPSGNTIYF TRBJ1-3 NA NA TRBV24-1
TGTGCCAGCAGTTTAGGAGGCGCGGCTTTCTTT CASSLGGAAFF TRBJ1-1 NA NA TRBV12-3/TRBV12-4
TGCGCCAGCAGCCAAGATAGTCAGAGGGTTCGCACTGGAAACACCATATATTTT CASSQDSQRVRTGNTIYF TRBJ1-3 NA NA TRBV4-3
TGTGCCAGCAGCTTAGAAGGGTTACTAGTTCCAGATACGCAGTATTTT CASSLEGLLVPDTQYF TRBJ2-3 NA NA TRBV7-2